A selection of T cell receptor beta chains follows, all from one sample in a study of beta chain features in type 1 diabetes. Data came from immunoSEQ multiplex PCR; TCRdb stores just in-frame clones and leaves some out. The sample has about 230,000 clones, roughly 17% seen once. Source material: naive CD4+ T cells from blood. These receptors were obtained from a young man with type 1 diabetes. Each CDR3 is given with its conserved first and last residue. The D gene is left open where the match is weak. Clone size appears in some rows only: once, few, many, or a class for an expanded clone.

j_call | clone_size | d_call | v_call | cdr3_aa | cdr3_nt
TRBJ2-7 | - | - | TRBV25-1 | CASSESRQGGYEQYF | TGTGCCAGCAGTGAATCCCGGCAGGGGGGCTACGAGCAGTACTTC
TRBJ2-3 | - | - | TRBV20-1 | CSAEEGDTQYF | TGCAGTGCCGAAGAGGGAGATACGCAGTATTTT
TRBJ2-3 | few | - | TRBV7-2 | CASSYRDPDTQYF | TGTGCCAGCAGCTACCGGGACCCAGATACGCAGTATTTT
TRBJ2-1 | - | - | TRBV29-1 | CSVAFVLLVGEQFF | TGCAGCGTTGCGTTTGTACTTTTAGTGGGTGAGCAGTTCTTC
TRBJ2-1 | - | - | TRBV5-6 | CASSYYNEQFF | TGTGCCAGCAGCTACTACAATGAGCAGTTCTTC
TRBJ1-1 | - | TRBD1 | TRBV25-1 | CASSEPRTGDTEAFF | TGTGCCAGCAGTGAACCCCGGACAGGGGATACTGAAGCTTTCTTT
TRBJ2-1 | - | TRBD2 | TRBV14 | CASSLGLAGYDVSYNEQFF | TGTGCCAGCAGCTTAGGACTAGCGGGATACGATGTCTCCTACAATGAGCAGTTCTTC
TRBJ2-7 | few | TRBD1 | TRBV30 | CAWSHPGQYEQYF | TGTGCCTGGAGTCATCCGGGACAGTACGAGCAGTACTTC
TRBJ1-4 | few | - | TRBV29-1 | CSVGQINEKLFF | TGCAGCGTGGGGCAGATTAATGAAAAACTGTTTTTT
TRBJ2-5 | few | - | TRBV25-1 | CASSIRTEETQYF | TGTGCCAGCAGCATAAGGACGGAAGAGACCCAGTACTTC
TRBJ1-2 | once | - | TRBV9 | CASSAEDSRLNYGYTF | TGTGCCAGCAGCGCGGAGGACAGTCGGCTTAACTATGGCTACACCTTC
TRBJ2-7 | - | TRBD1 | TRBV5-1 | CASSSRGQGLDEQYF | TGCGCCAGCAGCTCCCGAGGACAGGGTTTAGACGAGCAGTACTTC
TRBJ1-2 | - | TRBD1 | TRBV29-1 | CSARGQGDYGYTF | TGCAGCGCCCGGGGACAGGGCGACTATGGCTACACCTTC
TRBJ1-1 | - | - | TRBV29-1 | CSVAGRQRTEAFF | TGCAGCGTTGCCGGCAGACAGCGCACTGAAGCTTTCTTT
TRBJ2-5 | few | TRBD2 | TRBV7-2 | CASSQNGMAGVETQYF | TGTGCCAGCAGCCAAAATGGAATGGCGGGAGTAGAGACCCAGTACTTC
TRBJ2-3 | - | - | TRBV27 | CASSLSLSTDTQYF | TGTGCCAGCAGTTTATCGCTGAGCACAGATACGCAGTATTTT
TRBJ2-1 | - | TRBD2 | TRBV7-2 | CASSLGLAANNEQFF | TGTGCCAGCAGCTTGGGACTAGCGGCTAACAATGAGCAGTTCTTC
TRBJ1-2 | few | - | TRBV6-1 | CASSDWGWGYGYTF | TGTGCCAGCAGTGATTGGGGATGGGGCTATGGCTACACCTTC